This T cell receptor (beta chain) was sequenced for a study of identical twins. TCRdb re-derived calls from the 5' RACE reads in MiXCR, one entry per CDR3 protein. The table includes 1.5 million or so distinct CDR3 sequences, roughly 35% detected once. CDR1 is MNHNS and CDR2 is SASEGT in the germline V gene. CDR3 length equals 16 residues. On this clonotype: Its antigen remains unknown. Compared with germline, one end of the junction differs, possibly owing to a read error.

Study observations and caveats: Models underestimated how often monozygotic twins shared out-of-frame TCR alpha. Out-of-frame beta sequences exhibited a weaker degree of excess twin sharing. Whereas memory repertoires showed no such difference, abundant cord blood beta clonotypes carried fewer insertions. The study reached conclusions through statistical analysis that was cross-sectional, not following the same donors.

V gene TRBV6-1 combines with J gene TRBJ2-1; D gene ambiguous. The sequence came from a newborn girl in good health. Material: cord blood. In nucleotides, the CDR3 is TGTGCCAGCAGTGATAGACTGTGGAGCTCCTACAATGAGCGGTTCTTC. This encodes CASSDRLWSSYNERFF.